Described below is a single T cell receptor beta chain sequence and its context. Its antigen is as yet unknown. The sample comes from a study of graft-versus-host responses after intestinal transplantation. Profiled with immunoSEQ multiplex PCR; TCRdb holds only in-frame clones, not every one. The data hold 80,000 to 95,000 clones, with less than 90% observed a single time. V was trimmed by 5 bases and J by 0 bases, leaving 6 bases between them. CDR3 length: 13 amino acids. Germline CDR1 and CDR2: KGHSH and LQKENI. The chain couples TRBV18 to TRBJ2-3; weak D call: TRBD1 (6 bases). This TCR came from a human donor who was the organ donor for an intestinal transplant. The starting material was unstimulated CD4+ T cells sorted from spleen or lymph node cells, obtained before transplant. CDR3 sequence (DNA): TGTGCCAGCTCAAGGGGGAGCACAGATACGCAGTATTTT. It translates to CASSRGSTDTQYF. The whole variable domain, filled in from reference TRBV18 and TRBJ2-3, reads NAGVMQNPRHLVRRRGQEARLRCSPMKGHSHVYWYRQLPEEGLKFMVYLQKENIIDESGMPKERFSAEFPKEGPSILRIQQVVRGDSAAYFCASSRGSTDTQYFGPGTRLTVL.